Below are 19 T cell receptor beta chains sequenced from a single sample in a study of blood T cell repertoires in COVID-19. Profiling relied on immunoSEQ multiplex PCR, and the TCRdb table lists in-frame clones only, not all of them. The data hold approximately 200,000 clones, with 84% observed a single time. The sequencing sample was made of peripheral blood. All receptors come from a woman aged 25 to 39 who had recovered from COVID-19.

J is TRBJ2-1 and V is TRBV5-5; TRBD2 might be the D (5 bases). CDR1 is SGHKS and CDR2 is YYEKEE in the germline V gene (reference sequence). V was shortened by 0 bases and J by 4 bases, with 5 bases between the two germline ends. The CDR3 runs 13 residues. The CDR3 region is CASSLGEYNEQFF. CDR3 nucleotides: TGTGCCAGCAGCTTGGGGGAGTACAATGAGCAGTTCTTC.

This clone came up once. The J gene is TRBJ1-2, the V gene TRBV5-1; 10 bases line up with TRBD1. This CDR3 is built from 15 residues. The ends lost 1 base at V and 10 bases at J; junction bases unmatched: 10. Per the germline V gene, CDR1 is SGHRS and CDR2 is YFSETQ. CDR3 in DNA: TGCGCCAGCAGCTTGTATGTTGGGACAGGGGAAGTCTACACCTTC. This gives the protein CASSLYVGTGEVYTF.

The chain links TRBV7-3 to TRBJ1-3; D unclear. Deletions cut 0 bases from V and 3 bases from J, with 6 bases between. Per the germline V gene, CDR1 is SGHTA and CDR2 is FQGTGA. The CDR3 loop spans 14 amino acids. CDR3 amino acids: CASSLTPYGNTIYF. The DNA of the CDR3 is TGTGCCAGCAGCTTAACCCCGTATGGAAACACCATATATTTT.

This chain links TRBV29-1 with TRBJ2-3; 7 bases are shared with TRBD1. Trimming at V came to 4 bases and at J to 2 bases, leaving 3 bases not matched to a gene. Germline values: CDR1 SQVTM, CDR2 ANQGSEA. The CDR3 extends over 13 amino acids. CDR3 sequence (DNA): TGCAGCGTTGCGGGACAGAACACAGATACGCAGTATTTT. Amino acid sequence: CSVAGQNTDTQYF.

Remarks on this clone: The junction shows a germline mismatch at one end, possibly a read error. The V call is TRBV7-8, the J call TRBJ2-7; D may be TRBD1 (7 bases). The CDR3 is 15 residues long. CDR1 SGHVS and CDR2 FQNEAQ come from the germline V gene. This CDR3 reads CASTLSRGESYEQYF. In nucleotides, the CDR3 is TGTGCCAGCACCTTAAGCAGGGGGGAATCCTACGAGCAGTACTTC.

The chain joins TRBV27 to TRBJ2-1, with D possibly being TRBD1 (6 bases). Germline V gives CDR1 MNHEY, CDR2 SMNVEV (reference sequence). V lost 5 bases and J lost 1, with 12 bases in between. This CDR3 has 15 amino acids. CDR3 in DNA: TGTGCCAGCAGTCCGGGACATCTATCCTACAATGAGCAGTTCTTC. Its protein product is CASSPGHLSYNEQFF.

The CDR3 nucleotides are TGTGCCAGCAGCTTCGATGGCGGCACTGAAGCTTTCTTT. Its translation is CASSFDGGTEAFF. The chain uses TRBV7-9 and TRBJ1-1; D unclear. This CDR3 is 13 amino acids long. CDR1 SEHNR and CDR2 FQNEAQ come from the germline V gene (reference sequence). V lost 3 bases and J lost 4, with 9 bases in between.

The chain employs TRBV6-5 and TRBJ1-4; D uncertain. The ends were cut back, 8 bases at V and 4 bases at J, with 8 bases in the middle. CDR1 and CDR2 from the germline V gene are MNHEY and SVGAGI. The CDR3 sequence is 12 residues long. CDR3 sequence (DNA): TGTGCCAGCCGGACTTATAATGAAAAACTGTTTTTT. It is translated as CASRTYNEKLFF.

The V gene is TRBV19, the J gene TRBJ1-4; 11 positions match TRBD1. V shed 6 bases and J 7 bases; nucleotides not matched to a gene: 13. The germline V gene encodes CDR1 LNHDA and CDR2 SQIVND (reference sequence). The CDR3 totals 17 residues. The CDR3 DNA follows: TGTGCCAGTAGAGGTTGGACAGGGGGCCCTCCGGGTGAAAAACTGTTTTTT. Encoded protein: CASRGWTGGPPGEKLFF.

The rearrangement uses TRBV7-3 and TRBJ2-3, with 7 nucleotides matching TRBD2. The CDR3 is made up of 14 amino acids. CDR1 and CDR2 (germline): SGHTA, FQGTGA. The ends lost 4 bases at V and 3 bases at J; junction bases unmatched: 4. The DNA for the CDR3 is TGTGCCAGCAGCTACAGCGGGAAAACAGATACGCAGTATTTT. This encodes CASSYSGKTDTQYF.

With respect to this clone: An end of the junction does not agree with germline; a read error may underlie this. The CDR3 loop reads CASSVASNQETQYF. The DNA of the CDR3 is TGTGCCAGTAGTGTAGCTAGCAACCAGGAGACCCAGTACTTC. The gene calls are TRBV19 and TRBJ2-5, with D perhaps TRBD2 (5 bases). The germline CDR1 and CDR2 sequences are LNHDA and SQIVND (reference sequence). The CDR3 consists of 14 residues.

The genes are TRBV9 and TRBJ2-1, with 11 bases lining up with TRBD1. Germline V gene lookup returns CDR1 SGDLS and CDR2 YYNGEE. The trim removed 0 bases at V and 7 bases at J, leaving 6 bases unmatched. CDR3 length: 16 residues. The CDR3 loop reads CASSVEGTGGGNEQFF. In DNA form, the CDR3 reads TGTGCCAGCAGCGTAGAAGGGACAGGGGGAGGGAATGAGCAGTTCTTC.

This clone was counted once. The chain joins TRBV10-2 to TRBJ1-3, with no clear D. The V end lost 7 bases, the J end lost 8 bases, and 24 bases lay between the germline ends. The CDR3 runs 16 residues. CDR1 is WSHSY and CDR2 is SAAADI in the germline V gene. The CDR3 DNA follows: TGCGCCAGCATGAGCCCCAGCAGGCTCACAGACCACACCATATATTTT. This gives the protein CASMSPSRLTDHTIYF.

The rearrangement joins TRBV6-5 to TRBJ2-5, with 8 positions matching TRBD2. This CDR3 comprises 13 residues. The V and J ends lost 5 bases and 3 bases, in that order; junction bases with no gene match: 2. The germline V gene encodes CDR1 MNHEY and CDR2 SVGAGI. The CDR3 reads CASSTLAEETQYF. CDR3 coding DNA: TGTGCCAGCAGTACACTAGCGGAAGAGACCCAGTACTTC.

The J gene is TRBJ1-3, the V gene TRBV9; D is ambiguous. This CDR3 spans 12 amino acids. V lost 4 bases, J lost 5 bases, and 7 bases lay in between. Germline V gene data show CDR1 as SGDLS and CDR2 as YYNGEE. CDR3 amino acids: CASSSVRNTIYF. CDR3 DNA: TGTGCCAGCAGCTCAGTCAGAAACACCATATATTTT.

The J gene is TRBJ2-7, the V gene TRBV24-1; tentative D call: TRBD1 (7 bases). Germline values: CDR1 KGHDR, CDR2 SFDVKD. The length of the CDR3 is 15 residues. V lost 3 bases and J 3 bases, leaving 14 bases between the germline ends. The CDR3 sequence is CATSDPAGGIYEQYF. CDR3 bases: TGTGCCACCAGTGATCCGGCAGGGGGGATCTACGAGCAGTACTTC.

The V gene is TRBV7-2, the J gene TRBJ2-1, with TRBD2 as a possible D gene (6 bases). Germline values: CDR1 SGHTA, CDR2 FQGNSA. The length of the CDR3 is 18 residues. Trimming shortened V by 1 base and J by 8 bases, and 24 bases separated the two germline ends. The CDR3 reads CASSLVRSRSGAAYEQFF. The CDR3 DNA is TGTGCCAGCAGCTTAGTGAGATCGCGGTCGGGAGCGGCATATGAGCAGTTCTTC.

This chain uses TRBV9 with TRBJ2-1; 7 bases are a match to TRBD1. Trimming removed 4 bases from V and 3 bases from J; junction bases left unmatched: 13. CDR1 SGDLS and CDR2 YYNGEE come from the germline V gene. The CDR3 runs to 17 residues. The DNA for the CDR3 is TGTGCCAGCAGCCTCAGACAGGGAGAAGGGGTCTACAATGAGCAGTTCTTC. Translation gives CASSLRQGEGVYNEQFF.

This CDR3 is CASSLSWRGDRAYEQYF. The CDR3 DNA reads as TGTGCCAGCAGTTTATCGTGGCGTGGGGACAGGGCCTACGAGCAGTACTTC. The genes are TRBV27 and TRBJ2-7; 9 nucleotides align to TRBD1. Germline-derived CDR1 and CDR2 are MNHEY and SMNVEV (reference sequence). The CDR3 has 17 residues. V was clipped by 0 bases and J by 2 bases; unmatched bases: 8.